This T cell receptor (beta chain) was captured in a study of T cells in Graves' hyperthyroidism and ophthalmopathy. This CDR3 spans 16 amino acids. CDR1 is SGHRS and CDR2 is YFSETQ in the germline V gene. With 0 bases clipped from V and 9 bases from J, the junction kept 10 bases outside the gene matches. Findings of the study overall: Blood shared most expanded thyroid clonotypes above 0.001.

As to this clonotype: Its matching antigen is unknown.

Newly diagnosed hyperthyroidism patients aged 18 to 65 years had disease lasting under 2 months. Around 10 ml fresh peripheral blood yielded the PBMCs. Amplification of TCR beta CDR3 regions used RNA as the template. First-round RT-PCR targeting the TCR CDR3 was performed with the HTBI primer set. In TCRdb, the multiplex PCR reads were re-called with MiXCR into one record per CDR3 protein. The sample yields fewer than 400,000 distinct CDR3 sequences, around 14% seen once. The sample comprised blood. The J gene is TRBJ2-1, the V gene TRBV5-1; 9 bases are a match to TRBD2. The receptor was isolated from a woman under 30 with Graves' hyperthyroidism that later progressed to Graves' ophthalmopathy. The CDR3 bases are TGCGCCAGCAGCTTGGGGTTAGCGGGAGCTCGGGGTGAGCAGTTCTTC. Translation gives CASSLGLAGARGEQFF.